These 20 T cell receptor beta chains share one sample of origin, sequenced in a study of beta chain features in type 1 diabetes. Reverse transcribing all isolated RNA meant expressed TCRB transcripts were sequenced. The table came from immunoSEQ multiplex PCR; TCRdb's copy has only in-frame clones and leaves some out. The sample contains roughly 140,000 clones, 6.9% of which appear only once. The specimen sequenced was central memory CD4+ T cells from blood. The receptor source for this set is a woman in her 30s in good health.

This clone was seen ten or more times. The gene calls are TRBV7-2 and TRBJ2-4; tentatively, D is TRBD2 (5 bases). V lost 5 bases and J lost 0, with 8 bases in between. The germline gives CDR1 SGHTA, CDR2 FQGNSA. CDR3 length: 14 amino acids. The CDR3 coding sequence is TGTGCCAGCAGCAAAGCGGAAGCCAAAAACATTCAGTACTTC. Its translation: CASSKAEAKNIQYF.

The rearrangement links TRBV10-3 to TRBJ2-7; TRBD2 matches at 16 bases. Germline V gives CDR1 ENHRY, CDR2 SYGVKD. The length of the CDR3 is 15 residues. V gave up 9 bases and J gave up 6 bases; unmatched junction bases: 8. The CDR3 nucleotides read TGTGCCATTGACGGGACTAGCGGGGGGGCGGGCGAGCAGTACTTC. Translation gives CAIDGTSGGAGEQYF.

This clone appeared a few times. The V and J genes are TRBV7-3 and TRBJ2-1; 8 bases fit TRBD2. V was clipped by 4 bases and J by 7 bases; unmatched bases: 12. The CDR3 sequence is 16 residues long. Germline loops: CDR1 SGHTA, CDR2 FQGTGA. The CDR3 reads CASSSESGSGRNEQFF. CDR3 in DNA: TGTGCCAGCAGCTCAGAGAGCGGGAGTGGTAGGAATGAGCAGTTCTTC.

The rearrangement links TRBV30 to TRBJ2-2, with 13 nucleotides matching TRBD2. This CDR3 has 15 amino acids. With 3 bases clipped from V and 6 bases from J, the junction kept 4 bases outside the gene matches. CDR1 is GTSNPN and CDR2 is SVGIG in the germline V gene (reference sequence). In DNA form, the CDR3 reads TGTGCCTGGAGCCCTGGACTAGCGGGAGCCGGGGAGCTGTTTTTT. The encoded protein is CAWSPGLAGAGELFF.

The chain has TRBV20-1 and TRBJ2-7; D gene unclear. CDR3 length: 11 amino acids. From germline, CDR1 is DFQATT and CDR2 SNEGSKA (reference sequence). V dropped 4 bases and J dropped 3 bases, with 7 bases sitting between them. CDR3 amino acids: CSAIFRYEQYF. The CDR3 nucleotides are TGCAGTGCTATCTTCCGCTACGAGCAGTACTTC.

This sequence joins TRBV5-1 and TRBJ2-1, with 8 bases fitting TRBD2. V lost 0 bases and J lost 6; bases outside the gene matches: 5. The germline V gene encodes CDR1 SGHRS and CDR2 YFSETQ. This CDR3 is built from 15 residues. For the CDR3, the DNA is TGCGCCAGCAGCTTGGTGGCGGGAGGCCCCAATGAGCAGTTCTTC. Its translation: CASSLVAGGPNEQFF.

Points on this clone: Other DNA sequences within the sample encode an identical CDR3. The chain combines TRBV27 with TRBJ2-7; possibly TRBD1 for D (6 bases). Trimming stripped 0 bases from V and 7 bases from J, with 16 bases between. This CDR3 is built from 15 residues. Germline V CDR1 and CDR2: MNHEY, SMNVEV (reference sequence). CDR3 in DNA: TGTGCCAGCAGTTTATCGCGTCTGGGGGCGAGGGAGCAGTACTTC. Protein product: CASSLSRLGAREQYF.

The V call is TRBV7-2, the J call TRBJ1-2; TRBD1 might be the D (6 bases). There are 14 residues in the CDR3. The germline CDR1 and CDR2 sequences are SGHTA and FQGNSA. Between the trimmed V and J ends, which lost 5 bases and 7 bases, there was a span of 17 bases. The CDR3: CASSTIGGGGGYTF. For the CDR3, the DNA is TGTGCCAGCAGCACGATAGGGGGAGGGGGTGGCTACACCTTC.

This clone was observed a few times. V usage is TRBV7-9 and J usage is TRBJ2-2; TRBD1 might be the D (6 bases). The CDR3 spans 14 residues. Germline assignment: CDR1 SEHNR and CDR2 FQNEAQ (reference sequence). V was cut by 5 bases and J by 4 bases, with 11 bases left in between. DNA of the CDR3: TGTGCCAGCAGCCCACGACAGGCCACCGGGGAGCTGTTTTTT. Encoded protein: CASSPRQATGELFF.

This clone was counted once. J is TRBJ1-2 and V is TRBV7-8; 7 nucleotides agree with TRBD1. CDR1 and CDR2 from the germline V gene are SGHVS and FQNEAQ. V gave up 2 bases and J gave up 6 bases; unmatched junction bases: 9. The CDR3 has 15 residues. In nucleotides, the CDR3 is TGTGCCAGCAGCTTAAGTCCGGGGACAGTCGATGGCTACACCTTC. This codes for CASSLSPGTVDGYTF.

DNA of the CDR3: TGTGCCAGCAGCGGAGGCGGGCAGAGAGCCCTCAATGAGCAGTTCTTC. Translating gives CASSGGGQRALNEQFF. The J gene is TRBJ2-1, the V gene TRBV7-9, with D possibly being TRBD2 (5 bases). The V gene lost 5 bases and the J gene lost 6 bases, with 20 bases spanning the gap. CDR1 is SEHNR, CDR2 FQNEAQ, per germline (reference sequence). The length of the CDR3 is 16 residues.

This clone has only a few counts. V is TRBV28 and J is TRBJ2-5, with 10 bases fitting TRBD1. Trimming cost V 8 bases and J 1 base; bases outside gene matches: 7. In germline, CDR1 is MDHEN, CDR2 SYDVKM. CDR3 length equals 15 residues. The CDR3: CASLPGTGVQETQYF. In DNA form, the CDR3 reads TGTGCCAGCCTCCCGGGGACAGGGGTCCAAGAGACCCAGTACTTC. The full variable domain, completed using reference TRBV28 and TRBJ2-5, is DVKVTQSSRYLVKRTGEKVFLECVQDMDHENMFWYRQDPGLGLRLIYFSYDVKMKEKGDIPEGYSVSREKKERFSLILESASTNQTSMYLCASLPGTGVQETQYFGPGTRLLVL.

This clone turned up a few times. The CDR3: CASSQVGQGALQPQHF. CDR3 in DNA: TGTGCCAGCAGCCAAGTGGGACAGGGAGCCCTTCAGCCCCAGCATTTT. The rearrangement uses TRBV4-2 and TRBJ1-5, with 9 bases aligning to TRBD1. CDR1 is LGHNA and CDR2 is YNFKEQ in the germline V gene. Losses at the gene ends were 1 base for V and 6 bases for J; bases not matched to a gene: 7. The CDR3 has 16 amino acids.

This clone came up a few times. The rearrangement uses TRBV6-5 and TRBJ2-2; 10 bases map to TRBD2. J was trimmed by 7 bases and V by 5 bases; bases with no gene match: 7. CDR3 length: 15 residues. Germline-derived CDR1 and CDR2 are MNHEY and SVGAGI. CDR3 nucleotide sequence: TGTGCCAGCAGTCCGCCCGGGACTAGCGACGGGGAGCTGTTTTTT. This translates into CASSPPGTSDGELFF.

Only a few counts were recorded for this clone. The V gene is TRBV14, the J gene TRBJ1-1; the D is unclear. The V and J ends lost 6 bases and 3 bases respectively, with 11 bases between them. Germline CDR1 is SGHDN and CDR2 is FVKESK. The CDR3 runs 13 residues. CDR3 sequence reads: CASSSDTYTEAFF. Written as DNA, the CDR3 is TGTGCCAGCAGTTCCGACACCTACACTGAAGCTTTCTTT. Drawing the rest from reference TRBV14 and TRBJ1-1, the complete variable domain is EAGVTQFPSHSVIEKGQTVTLRCDPISGHDNLYWYRRVMGKEIKFLLHFVKESKQDESGMPNNRFLAERTGGTYSTLKVQPAELEDSGVYFCASSSDTYTEAFFGQGTRLTVV.

Concerning this clone: Sequence at one end of the junction differs from germline and may be a read error. This chain uses TRBV7-8 with TRBJ2-7; D is possibly TRBD1 (6 bases). Germline lookup yields CDR1 SGHVS and CDR2 FQNEAQ. The CDR3 runs 11 residues. The CDR3 region is CASSAQWGLSF. As DNA, the CDR3 is TGTGCCAGCAGCGCCCAGTGGGGGCTTAGCTTC.

In DNA, the CDR3 is TGTGCCAGCAGCAGCTCCGGGGGGGCCTACGAGCAGTACTTC. Its protein is CASSSSGGAYEQYF. This chain connects TRBV7-8 to TRBJ2-7; 8 bases are shared with TRBD2. Germline-derived CDR1 and CDR2 are SGHVS and FQNEAQ. Trimming cost V 5 bases and J 2 bases; bases outside gene matches: 5. The CDR3 has 14 residues.

The sample holds a few counts of this clone. The V and J genes are TRBV18 and TRBJ2-1; the D gene is possibly TRBD2 (5 bases). This CDR3 spans 13 amino acids. The germline gives CDR1 KGHSH, CDR2 LQKENI. The V and J ends lost 8 bases and 7 bases respectively, with 15 bases between them. The CDR3 coding sequence is TGTGCCAGCCGCCGACCTACGGGAAATGAGCAGTTCTTC. As protein: CASRRPTGNEQFF. Supplemented by reference TRBV18 and TRBJ2-1, the full variable domain reads NAGVMQNPRHLVRRRGQEARLRCSPMKGHSHVYWYRQLPEEGLKFMVYLQKENIIDESGMPKERFSAEFPKEGPSILRIQQVVRGDSAAYFCASRRPTGNEQFFGPGTRLTVL.

This chain connects TRBV11-2 to TRBJ2-5, with TRBD2 matching over 12 bases. Per the germline V gene, CDR1 is SGHAT and CDR2 is FQNNGV. Trimming removed 4 bases from V and 5 bases from J; junction bases left unmatched: 2. CDR3 length: 14 amino acids. This chain's CDR3 is CASSSSGRAETQYF. Written as DNA, the CDR3 is TGTGCCAGCAGCTCTAGCGGGAGGGCGGAGACCCAGTACTTC.

This clone came up a few times. J is TRBJ2-3 and V is TRBV12-5; the match to TRBD1 covers 8 bases. CDR1 and CDR2 (germline): LGHNT, FRNRAP. The CDR3 covers 15 residues. Trimming at V came to 7 bases and at J to 1 base, leaving 7 bases not matched to a gene. The CDR3 coding sequence is TGTGCTAGTGCCCTGACAGGGGAGGGCACAGATACGCAGTATTTT. Amino acid sequence: CASALTGEGTDTQYF.